This T cell receptor beta chain was documented in a study of T-cell memory formation after mild COVID-19. This clonotype was seen more than once but under ten times. Antigen unknown. General study results and limits: Memory from before infection featured some responding clones, which suggests cross-reactive memory joined. Clones contracting day 15 to 85 were balanced CD4/CD8; later expanders leaned CD4+. Clones that contracted clustered mainly in CM and EM if CD4+ and in EMRA if CD8+.

TCRdb analysed the 5' RACE reads with MiXCR anew, one entry per CDR3 protein. The sample lists 150,000 to 200,000 distinct CDR3 sequences, less than 20% occurring once. Per the germline V gene, CDR1 is SGHVS and CDR2 is FNYEAQ. J lost 5 bases, V lost 6 bases, and 11 bases had no gene match. The CDR3 spans 15 residues. This TCR derives from a man between 18 and 29 years old who had mild COVID-19 (a few samples of this study predate the infection). Cell type and time point are not known. The V gene is TRBV7-6, the J gene TRBJ2-5; 8 positions match TRBD1. Sequences were obtained from PBMCs or a T cell subset sorted from them (not recorded which). The CDR3: CASSFNQGAGETQYF. Written as DNA, the CDR3 is TGTGCCAGCAGTTTCAATCAGGGGGCCGGGGAGACCCAGTACTTC.